This TCR beta chain comes out of a study of blood T cell repertoires in COVID-19. Turning to the study itself: Samples of COVID-19 (acute and convalescent) were obtained from the United States, Italy and Spain.

Original data processing: Amplified reference gene primers provided the basis for estimating nucleated cell counts. The assay was immunoSEQ multiplex PCR, and TCRdb's table has in-frame clones only and misses some. The V and J calls and clone size come from that table; D and trimming were worked out from the DNA. The repertoire holds more than 90,000 clones, approximately 77% seen once, with 8.5% to 10% in the top ten. This CDR3 comprises 14 residues. Trimming took off 3 bases at V and 3 bases at J, with 12 bases between the two ends. CDR1 and CDR2 from the germline V gene are SGHDT and YYEEEE. Sequencing was done on a sample of peripheral blood. J is TRBJ1-2 and V is TRBV5-6; a possible D gene is TRBD1 (6 bases). The clonotype comes from a woman of 80 years or more with acute or convalescent COVID-19. The DNA for the CDR3 is TGTGCCAGCAGCTCGGTGACAGGAGACTATGGCTACACCTTC. Translation: CASSSVTGDYGYTF.